The clone carrying this TCR beta chain was detected only a few times. Its antigen is not known. This record comes from a study of cytomegalovirus exposure and HLA in healthy donors. The CDR3 has 15 amino acids. Trimming took 4 bases from V and 4 from J, leaving 17 bases between them. Germline V lookup: CDR1 SGHRS, CDR2 YFSETQ. Study-level findings and limits: Certain indistinguishable V segments, among them TRBV6-2 and TRBV6-3, were excluded.

PCR was performed using 60 Vbeta and 13 Jbeta primers. Measured with immunoSEQ multiplex PCR; TCRdb has only the in-frame clones, and not every one. The sample has 130,000 or so clones, over 80% seen once. Input material: PBMCs. This clonotype was obtained from a man aged 35 to 55 in good health and CMV-seronegative. The chain couples TRBV5-1 to TRBJ2-5, with D perhaps matching TRBD2 (7 bases). For the CDR3, the DNA is TGCGCCAGCAGCCCCACAGGGAGGGAAGGAGAGACCCAGTACTTC. It is translated as CASSPTGREGETQYF.